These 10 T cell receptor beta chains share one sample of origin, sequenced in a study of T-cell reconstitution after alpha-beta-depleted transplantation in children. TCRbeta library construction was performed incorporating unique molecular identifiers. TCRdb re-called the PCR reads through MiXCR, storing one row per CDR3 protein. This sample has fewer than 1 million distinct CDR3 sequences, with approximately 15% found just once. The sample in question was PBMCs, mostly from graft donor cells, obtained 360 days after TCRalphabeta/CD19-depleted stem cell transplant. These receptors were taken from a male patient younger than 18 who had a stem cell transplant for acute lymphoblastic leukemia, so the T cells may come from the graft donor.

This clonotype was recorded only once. The CDR3 loop is CASSYARGGRPIYEQYF. CDR3 in DNA: TGTGCCAGCAGCTACGCCAGAGGCGGGAGGCCCATCTACGAGCAGTACTTC. The chain carries TRBV7-2 and TRBJ2-7, with TRBD2 identical over 8 bases. Germline CDR1 is SGHTA and CDR2 is FQGNSA. V trimming: 4 bases; J trimming: 3 bases; junction bases outside the gene matches: 14. CDR3 size: 17 residues.

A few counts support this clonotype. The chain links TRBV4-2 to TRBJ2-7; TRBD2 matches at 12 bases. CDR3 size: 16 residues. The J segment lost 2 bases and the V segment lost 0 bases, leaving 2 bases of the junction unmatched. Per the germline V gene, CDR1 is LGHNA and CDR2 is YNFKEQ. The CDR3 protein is CASSQDTSGRPYEQYF. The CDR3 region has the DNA TGTGCCAGCAGCCAAGACACTAGCGGGAGGCCCTACGAGCAGTACTTC.

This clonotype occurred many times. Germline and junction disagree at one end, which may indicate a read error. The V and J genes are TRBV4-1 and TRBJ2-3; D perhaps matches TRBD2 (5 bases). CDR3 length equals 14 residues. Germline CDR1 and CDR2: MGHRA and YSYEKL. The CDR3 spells CASSQRTSTDTQYF. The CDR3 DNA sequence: TGTGCCAGCAGCCAGCGGACTAGCACAGATACGCAGTATTTT.

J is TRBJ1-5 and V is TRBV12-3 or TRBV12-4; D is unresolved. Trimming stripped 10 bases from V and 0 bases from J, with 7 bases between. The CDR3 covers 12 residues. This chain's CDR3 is CATGYSNQPQHF. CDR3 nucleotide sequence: TGTGCCACCGGGTATAGCAATCAGCCCCAGCATTTT.

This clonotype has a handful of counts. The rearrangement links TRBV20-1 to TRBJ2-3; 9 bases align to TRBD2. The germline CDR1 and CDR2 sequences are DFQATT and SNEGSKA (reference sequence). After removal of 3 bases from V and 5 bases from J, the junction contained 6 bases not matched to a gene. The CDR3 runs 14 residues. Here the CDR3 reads CSARKAGGIDTQYF. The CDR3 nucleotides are TGCAGTGCTAGGAAAGCGGGAGGAATAGATACGCAGTATTTT.

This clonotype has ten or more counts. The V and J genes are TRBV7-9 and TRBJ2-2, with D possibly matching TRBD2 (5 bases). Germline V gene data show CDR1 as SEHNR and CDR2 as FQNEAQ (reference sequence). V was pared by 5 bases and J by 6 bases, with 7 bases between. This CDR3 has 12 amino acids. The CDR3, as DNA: TGTGCCAGCAGCCCGGACTCCGGGGAGCTGTTTTTT. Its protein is CASSPDSGELFF.

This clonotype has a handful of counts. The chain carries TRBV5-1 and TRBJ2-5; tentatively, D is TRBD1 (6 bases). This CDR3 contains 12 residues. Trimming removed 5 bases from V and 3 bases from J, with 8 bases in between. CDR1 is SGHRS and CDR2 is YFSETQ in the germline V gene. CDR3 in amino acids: CASRAGEETQYF. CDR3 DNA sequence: TGCGCCAGCAGGGCAGGGGAAGAGACCCAGTACTTC.

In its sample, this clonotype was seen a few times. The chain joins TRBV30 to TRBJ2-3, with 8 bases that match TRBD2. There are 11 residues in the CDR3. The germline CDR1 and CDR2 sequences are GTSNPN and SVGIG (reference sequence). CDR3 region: CTGGGTDTQYF. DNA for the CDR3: TGTACCGGGGGGGGCACAGATACGCAGTATTTT.

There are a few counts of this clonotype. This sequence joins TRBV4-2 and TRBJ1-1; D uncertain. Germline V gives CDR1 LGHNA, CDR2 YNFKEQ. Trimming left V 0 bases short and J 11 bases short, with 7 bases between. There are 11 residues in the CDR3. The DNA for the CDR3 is TGTGCCAGCAGCCAAGATGGGTCGGCTTTCTTT. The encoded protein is CASSQDGSAFF.

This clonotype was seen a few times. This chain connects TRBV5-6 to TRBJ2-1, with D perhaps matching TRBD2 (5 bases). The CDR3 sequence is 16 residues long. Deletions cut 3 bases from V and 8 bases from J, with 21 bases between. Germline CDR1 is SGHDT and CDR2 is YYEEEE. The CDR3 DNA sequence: TGTGCCAGCAGCTGCCCTAGCTCTGGGCAGAGCGATGAGCAGTTCTTC. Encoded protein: CASSCPSSGQSDEQFF.